The sequence of this T cell receptor beta chain was determined in a study of shared clonotypes between healthy human individuals (dated by TCRdb to 2020 to 2021). For the wider study: The cohort comprised two women and a few men aged 18 to 49 years. To estimate repertoire size and how much clonotypes are shared between individuals, the study performed deep sequencing of blood TCR repertoires from a handful of healthy adults. For each donor, CD4 naive and CD4 memory were each given three plates, CD8 naive was given two plates, and CD8 memory was given one plate. Libraries were prepared and TCR repertoires were sequenced by different laboratories using diverse techniques, in order to increase sequencing depth and limit assay-specific biases. Each donor's leukapheresis produced roughly between roughly 0.85 and 9.5 billion PBMCs. The study at large found these results: Rarefaction of sorted-subset datasets indicated incomplete sequencing despite the large sequencing depth. Pairwise subsampling indicated that sequencing depth was expected to affect the degree of clonotype sharing among donors. Sharing across a few donors was observed for around 4.8% of naive CD4, around 3.5% of naive CD8, 2.3% of memory CD4, and about 0.4% of memory CD8 clonotypes. Sampling was restricted to blood, and TCR repertoires in tissue are likely to differ from TCR repertoires in blood. The small number of donors limited the genetic and exposure-history diversity represented. Higher generation probabilities were observed for clonotypes shared by all four sorted-subset donors than for non-shared clonotypes. Naive subsets generally had larger estimated clonotype richness than memory subsets.

CDR1 and CDR2, looked up from the germline V gene, are SGHTA and FQGNSA. The CDR3 starts with the cysteine, ends with the phenylalanine, and has 13 residues. Only the CDR3 DNA is retained, 39 bases long and in frame from the first base. The junction carries 16 bases between V and J, which are trimmed by 6 bases and 8 bases respectively. TCR CDR3 regions were amplified from genomic DNA by multiplex PCR using the deep immunoSEQ assay. Extracted genomic DNA from each cell subset was distributed evenly across all wells of several immunoSEQ 96-well plates, and each plate was treated as a replicate. For sorted subsets, roughly 190 ng of genomic DNA, equivalent to tens of thousands of T cell genomes, went into each replicate PCR. The purified libraries were quantified using a Qubit 3.0 fluorometer, sized with a Bioanalyzer 2100, and then quantified again using the KAPA Library Quantification kit. A separate single-read 150-cycle Illumina NextSeq 550 flow cell was used to sequence each immunoSEQ 96-well plate. Turning to the authors' computational methods: Because the immunoSEQ output held only junctional sequences and lacked quality scores, the filtering could not match the filtering applied to full-length reads. Sequences were annotated with PyIR, a Python wrapper for IgBLAST v1.9, and V/J genes and CDR3 were assigned using IMGT germline references. Any read was removed if the V/J assignment was weak (E-value above 1e-6), the CDR3 was missing, or the read contained stop codons, out-of-frame junctions, or ambiguous translated residues. V3J clonotypes were defined as sequences sharing an identical inferred V gene, J gene, and CDR3 amino acid sequence. To compute the percentage overlap between repertoires, the number of shared unique clonotypes was divided by the size of the smaller repertoire. Repertoire richness was assessed with RTK rarefaction, the Chao1 estimator, and Recon v2.1 estimates of unobserved clonotypes. For all TCRbeta clonotypes obtained by the gDNA method from a handful of donors, generation probabilities were computed with OLGA. Not all clones reach the TCRdb copy of this immuneACCESS table, which keeps in-frame sequences only. Checked studies attribute under half of the gap to unresolved V genes and leave the rest unexplained. Clone size and V and J calls were adopted from that table, with D and trimming inferred from the DNA. In all, the sample holds 2 million to 2.5 million clones, and approximately 95% of those were seen once. 0.1% to 0.15% of the sample is taken by the ten largest.

The donors were healthy, HIV-negative adults with no recently reported acute infections or vaccinations. Only Caucasian adults living in Nashville, Tennessee, USA were represented among the donors. CD4+ T cells were enriched through magnetic negative selection, after which naive cells were positively selected on CD45RA and the remaining negative fraction served as the memory subset. Blood was collected by leukapheresis, and PBMCs were isolated by Ficoll-Histopaque density gradient centrifugation and then cryopreserved in liquid nitrogen vapor phase. Purity and quantity of every magnetically sorted T cell population were checked by analytical flow cytometry. From each sorted fraction, genomic DNA was isolated and quantified by UV absorbance on a Nanodrop 2000c. Concerning this clone: Its recognized antigen is unknown. Base qualities are not provided; no much larger clone lies one nucleotide away.

The chain joins TRBV7-2 to TRBJ1-1; the D region possibly corresponds to TRBD1 (5 bases align). The origin of this receptor is a man aged 18 to 29 in good health. The sample consisted of naive CD4+ T cells sorted from blood. Interpreted using the paper, the cell subset or site label stands for: CD45RA+ positively selected. The DNA reads as follows: TGTGCCAGCAGATACCGGGGCGAGAGGGAAGCTTTCTTT. The encoded protein is CASRYRGEREAFF.